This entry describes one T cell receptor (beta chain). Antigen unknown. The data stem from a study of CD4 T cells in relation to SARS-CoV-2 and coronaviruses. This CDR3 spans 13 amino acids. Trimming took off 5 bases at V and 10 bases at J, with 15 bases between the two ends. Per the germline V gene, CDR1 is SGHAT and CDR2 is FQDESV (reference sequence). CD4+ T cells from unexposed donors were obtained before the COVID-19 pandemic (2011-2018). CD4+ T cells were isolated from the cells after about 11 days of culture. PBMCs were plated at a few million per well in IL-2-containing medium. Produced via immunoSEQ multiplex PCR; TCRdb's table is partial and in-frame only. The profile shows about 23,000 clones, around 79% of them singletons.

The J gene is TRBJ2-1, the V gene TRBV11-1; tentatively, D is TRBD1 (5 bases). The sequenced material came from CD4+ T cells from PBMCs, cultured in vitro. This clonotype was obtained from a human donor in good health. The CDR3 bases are TGTGCCAGCAGCCCCTCCAGGGTTGGGGAGCAGTTCTTC. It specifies CASSPSRVGEQFF.